This TCR beta chain was sequenced for a study of T cell responses to AZD1222 COVID-19 vaccine. Study-wide background: Pooling covered second doses at about 4 or about 12 weeks.

Repertoires were generated with immunoSEQ multiplex PCR, while TCRdb's copy carries only in-frame clones and drops some. Of more than 250,000 clones detected, approximately 93% appear once; the ten largest clones hold around 0.57%. The study, taken as a whole, reports: Seropositivity was recorded at baseline in only a handful of AZD1222 recipients. Females made up more of the donors, who were largely white British, and clonal diversity may have come out too low.

Remarks on this clone: Its specificity is not known.

The CDR3 contains 14 residues. The germline V gene has CDR1 SGHDT and CDR2 YYEEEE. Trimming left V 4 bases short and J 3 bases short, with 13 bases between. The sequence was collected from an adult in good health. This chain connects TRBV5-6 to TRBJ1-1; weak D call: TRBD1 (5 bases). The sequencing used peripheral blood, collected on day 0 of AZD1222 vaccination. The CDR3 nucleotides read TGTGCCAGCAGCGGCTGGGGCGGGTACACTGAAGCTTTCTTT. It specifies CASSGWGGYTEAFF.